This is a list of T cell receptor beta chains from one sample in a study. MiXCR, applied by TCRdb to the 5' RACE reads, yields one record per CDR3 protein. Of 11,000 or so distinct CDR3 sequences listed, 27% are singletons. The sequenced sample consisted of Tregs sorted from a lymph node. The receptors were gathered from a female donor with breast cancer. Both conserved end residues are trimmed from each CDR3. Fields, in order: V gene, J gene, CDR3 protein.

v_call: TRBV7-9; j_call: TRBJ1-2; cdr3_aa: ASSTGRTFNYGYT
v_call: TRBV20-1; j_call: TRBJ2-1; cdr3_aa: SAMNGNEQF
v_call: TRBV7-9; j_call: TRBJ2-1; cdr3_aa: ASSSVPNNEQF
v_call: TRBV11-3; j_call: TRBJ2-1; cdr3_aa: ASSTGQGAGNEQF
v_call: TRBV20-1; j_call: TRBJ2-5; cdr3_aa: SAPLAEAPQETQY
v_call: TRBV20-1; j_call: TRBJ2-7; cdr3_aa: SARDTASGRAEQY
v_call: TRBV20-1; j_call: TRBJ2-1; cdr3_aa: SAKALRGIGPNNEQF
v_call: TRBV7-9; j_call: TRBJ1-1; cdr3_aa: ASSLEGATF
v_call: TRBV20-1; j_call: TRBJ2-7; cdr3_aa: SARDTGTDYEQY
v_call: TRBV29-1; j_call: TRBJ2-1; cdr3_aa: SAYKSGPDEQF
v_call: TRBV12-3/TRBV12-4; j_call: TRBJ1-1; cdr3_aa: ASSGQGNTEAF
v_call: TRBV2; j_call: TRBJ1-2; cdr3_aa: ASSGTEYYGYT
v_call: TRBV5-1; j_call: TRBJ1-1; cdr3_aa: ASNLGQRMNEAF
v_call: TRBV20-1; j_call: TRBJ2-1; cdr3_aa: SFQDRSSYNEQL
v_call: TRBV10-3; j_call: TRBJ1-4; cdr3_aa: AISESGQVGEKLF
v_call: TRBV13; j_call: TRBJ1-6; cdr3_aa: ASSPIRQGWNSPLH
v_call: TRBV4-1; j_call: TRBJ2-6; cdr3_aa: ASSQVGTLSGANVLT
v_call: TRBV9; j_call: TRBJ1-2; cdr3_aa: ASSDTANYGYT
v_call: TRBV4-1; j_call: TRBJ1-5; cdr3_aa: ASSQVGTGDQPQH
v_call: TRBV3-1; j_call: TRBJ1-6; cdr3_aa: ASRGARRWSPLH
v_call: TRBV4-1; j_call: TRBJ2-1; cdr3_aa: ASSQGGLAGGNEQF
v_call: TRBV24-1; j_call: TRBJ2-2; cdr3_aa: ATAPDLERTGELF
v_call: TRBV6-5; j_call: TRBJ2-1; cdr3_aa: ASSYSVLAGDYNEQF
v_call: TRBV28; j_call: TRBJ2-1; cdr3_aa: ASSLAGSSYNEQF
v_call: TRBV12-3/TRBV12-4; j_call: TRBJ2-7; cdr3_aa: ASSPGAYEQY